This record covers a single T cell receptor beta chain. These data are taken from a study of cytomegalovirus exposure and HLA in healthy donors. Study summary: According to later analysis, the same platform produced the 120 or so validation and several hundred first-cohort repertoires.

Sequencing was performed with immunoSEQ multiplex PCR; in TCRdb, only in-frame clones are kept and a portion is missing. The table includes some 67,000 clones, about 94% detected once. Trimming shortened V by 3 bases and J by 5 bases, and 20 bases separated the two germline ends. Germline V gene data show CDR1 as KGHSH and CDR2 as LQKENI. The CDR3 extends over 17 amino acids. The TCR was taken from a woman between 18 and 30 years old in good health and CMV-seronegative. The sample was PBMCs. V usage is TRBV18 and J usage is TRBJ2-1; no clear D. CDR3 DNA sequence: TGTGCCAGCTCACCGAAACCGACGTCAGGTTACGACAATGAGCAGTTCTTC. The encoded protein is CASSPKPTSGYDNEQFF.